The present T cell receptor (beta chain) was sequenced within a study of blood T cell repertoires in COVID-19. For the study at large: Some COVID-19 samples were acute and others convalescent; all came from the United States, Italy and Spain. In each case, the material was cDNA or gDNA derived from T cells, B-cell-depleted T cells, or PBMCs.

The V and J ends lost 7 bases and 4 bases respectively, with 16 bases between them. CDR1 and CDR2 from the germline V gene are MNHEY and SMNVEV (reference sequence). The CDR3 is 14 amino acids. The authors' processing: Reference gene primer amplification in the assay estimated nucleated cell counts. The protocol was immunoSEQ multiplex PCR, while the TCRdb copy is restricted to in-frame clones and leaves out a portion. Clonal size and the V and J genes are those of that table, whereas D and trimming came from the DNA. The sample holds about 76,000 clones; about 88% are singletons and the top ten take about 18%.

The sequence was collected from a human donor in a cohort sampled during active COVID-19. Sequencing used peripheral blood. The chain has TRBV27 and TRBJ1-1, with TRBD1 as a possible D gene (5 bases). DNA for the CDR3: TGTGCCAGCACTCCTGTAGCAGGGATCACTGAAGCTTTCTTT. Protein sequence: CASTPVAGITEAFF.